This T cell receptor beta chain is from a study of blood T cell repertoires in COVID-19. The wider study: The United States, Italy and Spain were the sources of the acute and convalescent COVID-19 samples. T cells, B-cell-depleted T cells, or PBMCs provided the cDNA or gDNA that served as material.

In the authors' methods: Reference gene primer amplification yielded estimated nucleated cell counts. This table comes from immunoSEQ multiplex PCR, and its TCRdb copy is limited to in-frame clones, with some not included. That table supplies the V and J calls and clone size; D and trimming were determined from the DNA. Of around 75,000 clones listed, roughly 91% are singletons. Trimming removed 3 bases from V and 2 bases from J, with 13 bases in between. Germline loops: CDR1 WSHSY, CDR2 SAAADI. The CDR3 length is 16 residues. V and J are TRBV10-2 and TRBJ2-2; D not resolved. The sequenced material came from peripheral blood. The source of this sequence is a man in his sixties with acute or convalescent COVID-19. CDR3 bases: TGCGCCAGCAGTGATATTGGGCAAATAAACACCGGGGAGCTGTTTTTT. Its translation: CASSDIGQINTGELFF.